One sample yielded the 26 T cell receptor beta chains listed below, sequenced in a study of blood T cell repertoires in COVID-19. Assay: immunoSEQ multiplex PCR; the TCRdb copy retains only in-frame clones and omits some. The sample holds 110,000 to 150,000 clones; about 79% are singletons and the top ten take roughly a tenth. The sequencing sample was made of peripheral blood. These receptors came from a man in his fifties or sixties with active or convalescent COVID-19.

This clone has only a few counts. The chain's CDR3 is CASSPGVSGNTIYF. The CDR3 bases are TGTGCCAGCAGCCCAGGTGTCTCTGGAAACACCATATATTTT. The chain joins TRBV5-4 to TRBJ1-3; D remains unclear. Per the germline V gene, CDR1 is SGHNT and CDR2 is YYREEE (reference sequence). V was shortened by 4 bases and J by 0 bases, with 8 bases between the two germline ends. There are 14 residues in the CDR3.

The V and J genes are TRBV19 and TRBJ1-5, with 8 bases that match TRBD1. Losses at the gene ends were 3 bases for V and 6 bases for J; bases not matched to a gene: 10. The CDR3 is 16 residues long. Germline values: CDR1 LNHDA, CDR2 SQIVND (reference sequence). CDR3 sequence: CASSIVSGRGLQPQHF. CDR3 nucleotide sequence: TGTGCCAGTAGTATTGTCTCGGGCAGGGGGCTTCAGCCCCAGCATTTT.

The sample holds one count of this clone. This sequence joins TRBV11-3 and TRBJ2-5; TRBD1 might be the D (5 bases). The V gene's germline CDR1 is SGHNT and CDR2 YENEEA. Deletions cut 5 bases from V and 4 bases from J, with 17 bases between. The CDR3 has 15 amino acids. The chain's CDR3 is CASSLGDRRPETQYF. The CDR3, as DNA: TGTGCCAGCAGCCTAGGAGACAGACGGCCAGAGACCCAGTACTTC.

The chain uses TRBV11-2 and TRBJ2-5, with 7 bases aligning to TRBD2. The germline gives CDR1 SGHAT, CDR2 FQNNGV. The V gene end was trimmed by 5 bases and the J gene end by 7 bases; junction bases not matched to a gene: 7. The length of the CDR3 is 13 residues. The CDR3 here is CASSQDPGGTQYF. CDR3 nucleotides: TGTGCCAGCAGCCAAGACCCGGGGGGGACCCAGTACTTC.

The V gene is TRBV5-1, the J gene TRBJ2-4; the match to TRBD1 covers 7 bases. CDR3 length: 15 residues. Unmatched junction bases numbered 7, after V lost 2 bases and J lost 5 bases. From germline, CDR1 is SGHRS and CDR2 YFSETQ. The DNA for the CDR3 is TGCGCCAGCAGCTTCTCGGGACAGCCGGAAAACATTCAGTACTTC. Amino acid sequence: CASSFSGQPENIQYF.

DNA of the CDR3: TGTGCCAGCAGTTCCTTGGGTAGCGGGAGAGACAATGAGCAGTTCTTC. This translates into CASSSLGSGRDNEQFF. The J gene is TRBJ2-1, the V gene TRBV6-5; TRBD2 aligns across 9 bases. V was clipped by 4 bases and J by 5 bases; unmatched bases: 9. In germline, CDR1 is MNHEY, CDR2 SVGAGI. The CDR3 loop spans 16 amino acids.

J is TRBJ1-4 and V is TRBV27, with D possibly being TRBD1 (6 bases). V was trimmed by 5 bases and J by 2 bases, leaving 9 bases between them. The germline CDR1 and CDR2 sequences are MNHEY and SMNVEV (reference sequence). The CDR3 has 14 amino acids. The chain's CDR3 is CASSPQGTNEKLFF. The CDR3 coding sequence is TGTGCCAGCAGTCCTCAGGGGACTAATGAAAAACTGTTTTTT.

The J gene is TRBJ1-5, the V gene TRBV19, with TRBD1 matching over 9 bases. The germline gives CDR1 LNHDA, CDR2 SQIVND (reference sequence). The CDR3 is made up of 16 amino acids. J lost 6 bases, V lost 4 bases, and 10 bases had no gene match. The CDR3 reads CASSTLRTGEGQPQHF. In DNA form, the CDR3 reads TGTGCCAGTAGTACCCTCCGGACAGGGGAGGGTCAGCCCCAGCATTTT.

The count of this clone is one. The chain links TRBV2 to TRBJ1-2; unclear D gene. The V end lost 6 bases, the J end lost 4 bases, and 6 bases lay between the germline ends. The CDR3 totals 11 residues. The germline CDR1 and CDR2 sequences are SNHLY and FYNNEI. DNA of the CDR3: TGTGCCAGCAGCCCCCGCTATGGCTACACCTTC. Translated: CASSPRYGYTF.

This chain joins TRBV27 and TRBJ2-3; TRBD2 agrees at 8 bases. With 7 bases clipped from V and 0 bases from J, the junction kept 3 bases outside the gene matches. The CDR3 contains 14 residues. Germline CDR1 and CDR2: MNHEY and SMNVEV (reference sequence). The CDR3 region has the DNA TGTGCCAGCACCCAGCGGGGGAGCACAGATACGCAGTATTTT. Protein product: CASTQRGSTDTQYF.

The chain recombines TRBV5-1 with TRBJ1-4; D unresolved. Germline V gene sequence: CDR1 SGHRS, CDR2 YFSETQ. Trimming took 7 bases from V and 0 from J, leaving 13 bases between them. CDR3 length: 15 amino acids. For the CDR3, the DNA is TGCGCCAGCGGCTCAGACTCCGCAACTAATGAAAAACTGTTTTTT. It encodes CASGSDSATNEKLFF.

This clone was seen once. The chain has TRBV6-5 and TRBJ2-3; a possible D gene is TRBD2 (7 bases). Germline V gene sequence: CDR1 MNHEY, CDR2 SVGAGI. CDR3 length equals 15 residues. Trimming took 2 bases from V and 0 from J, leaving 9 bases between them. The CDR3 here is CASSYEGGSTDTQYF. Here the CDR3 DNA reads TGTGCCAGCAGTTACGAGGGGGGGAGCACAGATACGCAGTATTTT.

V gene TRBV28 combines with J gene TRBJ2-7; TRBD1 agrees at 10 bases. Germline V gene sequence: CDR1 MDHEN, CDR2 SYDVKM. CDR3 size: 16 residues. The V segment lost 3 bases and the J segment 3 bases; nucleotides outside the gene matches: 8. Here the CDR3 reads CASSLTRDRGSYEQYF. Written as DNA, the CDR3 is TGTGCCAGCAGTTTGACCCGGGACAGGGGTAGCTACGAGCAGTACTTC.

The gene calls are TRBV27 and TRBJ1-5; D is undetermined. The V and J ends lost 1 base and 4 bases respectively, with 11 bases between them. Germline V gene sequence: CDR1 MNHEY, CDR2 SMNVEV (reference sequence). This CDR3 comprises 15 residues. CDR3 sequence (DNA): TGTGCCAGCAGTTTATTCCGGGGATGGAATCAGCCCCAGCATTTT. As protein: CASSLFRGWNQPQHF.

Points on this clone: The sample contains more than one DNA sequence encoding this CDR3. The chain uses TRBV6-5 and TRBJ1-3, with D unresolved. The V and J ends lost 0 bases and 0 bases respectively, with 6 bases between them. The CDR3 extends over 15 amino acids. Germline V gives CDR1 MNHEY, CDR2 SVGAGI. This CDR3 is CASSYSQASGNTIYF. The CDR3 region has the DNA TGTGCCAGCAGTTACTCTCAGGCCTCTGGAAACACCATATATTTT.

A single count supports this clone. The genes are TRBV5-1 and TRBJ2-5; 8 positions agree with TRBD1. Looked up from germline, CDR1 is SGHRS and CDR2 is YFSETQ. The CDR3 spans 14 residues. The V segment lost 2 bases and the J segment 3 bases; nucleotides outside the gene matches: 3. In DNA form, the CDR3 reads TGCGCCAGCAGCTTCGGACAGGGAGAAGAGACCCAGTACTTC. This gives the protein CASSFGQGEETQYF.

A single count supports this clone. V gene TRBV9 combines with J gene TRBJ2-3, with TRBD2 matching over 16 bases. V trimming: 3 bases; J trimming: 1 base; junction bases outside the gene matches: 11. The CDR3 covers 20 residues. Per the germline V gene, CDR1 is SGDLS and CDR2 is YYNGEE. In nucleotides, the CDR3 is TGTGCCAGCAGCGGGGAGATCGGGACTAGCGGGAGGGCCCGCACAGATACGCAGTATTTT. It translates to CASSGEIGTSGRARTDTQYF.

The chain recombines TRBV15 with TRBJ1-5; the D gene is possibly TRBD1 (5 bases). Trimming cost V 4 bases and J 4 bases, with 8 bases left between them. Germline V CDR1 and CDR2: LNHNV, YYDKDF (reference sequence). The CDR3 is made up of 13 amino acids. CDR3 sequence reads: CATSTRANQPQHF. The CDR3 DNA reads TGTGCCACCAGCACCAGGGCTAATCAGCCCCAGCATTTT.

The V call is TRBV19, the J call TRBJ1-4, with TRBD1 matching over 10 bases. CDR3 length: 21 residues. Germline CDR1 and CDR2: LNHDA and SQIVND (reference sequence). V was pared by 4 bases and J by 1 base, with 18 bases of the junction left unmatched. The CDR3 nucleotides read TGTGCCAGTAGTAATATTTACCCGGGACAGGGGCACGTCGTAACTAATGAAAAACTGTTTTTT. Protein product: CASSNIYPGQGHVVTNEKLFF.

The rearrangement joins TRBV29-1 to TRBJ1-1, with D uncertain. V shed 5 bases and J shed 0 bases, with 10 bases lying between them. The CDR3 runs to 13 residues. Germline values: CDR1 SQVTM, CDR2 ANQGSEA. CDR3 amino acids: CSVRLELNTEAFF. CDR3 nucleotides: TGCAGCGTTCGTCTTGAGCTGAACACTGAAGCTTTCTTT.

V usage is TRBV30 and J usage is TRBJ1-5, with 8 bases matching TRBD1. Unmatched junction bases numbered 4, after V lost 3 bases and J lost 6 bases. The germline V gene encodes CDR1 GTSNPN and CDR2 SVGIG (reference sequence). The CDR3 length is 13 residues. The DNA of the CDR3 is TGTGCCTGGAGGGGACAGGCGAGTCAGCCCCAGCATTTT. It encodes CAWRGQASQPQHF.

This chain uses TRBV9 with TRBJ1-2, with D perhaps TRBD1 (6 bases). The ends were cut back, 4 bases at V and 0 bases at J, with 10 bases in the middle. Germline V gene data show CDR1 as SGDLS and CDR2 as YYNGEE. The CDR3 sequence is 14 residues long. The CDR3 bases are TGTGCCAGCAGCCCTGGACAGTCTAACTATGGCTACACCTTC. Its protein product is CASSPGQSNYGYTF.

The rearrangement joins TRBV10-1 to TRBJ2-1, with a weak D call TRBD1 (6 bases). Per germline, CDR1 WNHNN and CDR2 SYGVQD (reference sequence). The CDR3 is made up of 15 amino acids. With 4 bases removed from V and 6 bases from J, the gap between germline ends came to 16 bases. As DNA, the CDR3 is TGCGCCAGCAGTGTCCAGGGGCCGACCGTCAATGAGCAGTTCTTC. This gives the protein CASSVQGPTVNEQFF.

This chain joins TRBV27 and TRBJ2-6, with D tentatively TRBD2 (6 bases). Deletions cut 5 bases from V and 2 bases from J, with 22 bases between. Germline lookup yields CDR1 MNHEY and CDR2 SMNVEV (reference sequence). The CDR3 has 19 amino acids. CDR3 loop: CASSRTDGTFSPGANVLTF. CDR3 DNA: TGTGCCAGCAGTAGGACCGACGGGACTTTTTCACCTGGGGCCAACGTCCTGACTTTC.

CDR3 sequence: CASSLGRNQPQHF. The CDR3 region has the DNA TGTGCCAGCAGCTTAGGGAGGAATCAGCCCCAGCATTTT. The chain employs TRBV7-2 and TRBJ1-5; D is unresolved. Germline-derived CDR1 and CDR2 are SGHTA and FQGNSA. With 1 base removed from V and 4 bases from J, the gap between germline ends came to 5 bases. The CDR3 runs 13 residues.

This chain uses TRBV9 with TRBJ2-2; D may be TRBD1 (6 bases). This CDR3 region has 17 residues. CDR1 is SGDLS, CDR2 YYNGEE, per germline. Trimming removed 3 bases from V and 1 base from J, with 16 bases in between. DNA for the CDR3: TGTGCCAGCAGCGGAGGGGGAGCGGTACGGAACACCGGGGAGCTGTTTTTT. Translated, it gives CASSGGGAVRNTGELFF.